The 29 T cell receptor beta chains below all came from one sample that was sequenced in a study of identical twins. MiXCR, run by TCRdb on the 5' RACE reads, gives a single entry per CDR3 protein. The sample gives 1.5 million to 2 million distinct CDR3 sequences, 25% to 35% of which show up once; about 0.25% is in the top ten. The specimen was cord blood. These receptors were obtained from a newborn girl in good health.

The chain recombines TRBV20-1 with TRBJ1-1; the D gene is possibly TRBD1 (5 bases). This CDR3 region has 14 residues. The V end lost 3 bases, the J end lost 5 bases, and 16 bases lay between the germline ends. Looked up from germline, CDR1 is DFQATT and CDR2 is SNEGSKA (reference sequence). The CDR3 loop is CSAREGWGGTEAFF. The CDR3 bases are TGCAGTGCTAGGGAGGGGTGGGGGGGGACTGAAGCTTTCTTT.

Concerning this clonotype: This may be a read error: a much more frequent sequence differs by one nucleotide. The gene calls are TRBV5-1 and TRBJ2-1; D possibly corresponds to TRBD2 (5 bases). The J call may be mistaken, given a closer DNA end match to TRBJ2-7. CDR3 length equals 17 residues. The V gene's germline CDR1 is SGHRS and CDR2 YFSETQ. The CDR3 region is CASSHQVRVSVYNEQYF. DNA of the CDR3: TGCGCCAGCAGTCACCAGGTCCGCGTTAGCGTCTACAATGAGCAGTACTTC.

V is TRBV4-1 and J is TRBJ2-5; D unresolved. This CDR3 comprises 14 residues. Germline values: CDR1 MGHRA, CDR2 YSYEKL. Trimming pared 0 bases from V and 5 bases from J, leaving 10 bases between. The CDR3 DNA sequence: TGCGCCAGCAGCCAAGAACCTATGCGGGAGACCCAGTACTTC. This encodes CASSQEPMRETQYF.

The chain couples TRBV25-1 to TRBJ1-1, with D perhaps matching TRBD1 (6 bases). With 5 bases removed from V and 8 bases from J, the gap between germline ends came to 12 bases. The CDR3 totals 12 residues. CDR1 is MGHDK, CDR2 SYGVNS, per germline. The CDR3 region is CASSNPGEEAFF. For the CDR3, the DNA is TGTGCCAGCAGTAACCCAGGGGAAGAAGCTTTCTTT.

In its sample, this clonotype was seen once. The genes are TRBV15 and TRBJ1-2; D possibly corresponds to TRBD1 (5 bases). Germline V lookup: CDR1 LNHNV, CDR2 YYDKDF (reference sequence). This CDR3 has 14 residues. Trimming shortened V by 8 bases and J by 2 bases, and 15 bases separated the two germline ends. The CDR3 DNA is TGTGCCACCGCTCCGGGACGGCTGAACTATGGCTACACCTTC. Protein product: CATAPGRLNYGYTF.

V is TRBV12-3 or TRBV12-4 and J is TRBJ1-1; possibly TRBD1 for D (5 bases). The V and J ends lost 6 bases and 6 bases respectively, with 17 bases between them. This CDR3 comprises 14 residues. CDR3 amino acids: CASRPQGFSSEAFF. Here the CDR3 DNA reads TGTGCCAGCAGGCCGCAGGGTTTTTCGTCTGAAGCTTTCTTT.

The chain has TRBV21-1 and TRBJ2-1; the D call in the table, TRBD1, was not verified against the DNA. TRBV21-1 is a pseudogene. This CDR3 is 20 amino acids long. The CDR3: CASSKIPKSPRQGHYNEQFF. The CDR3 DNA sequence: TGTGCCAGCAGCAAAATCCCCAAATCCCCCAGACAGGGCCACTACAATGAGCAGTTCTTC.

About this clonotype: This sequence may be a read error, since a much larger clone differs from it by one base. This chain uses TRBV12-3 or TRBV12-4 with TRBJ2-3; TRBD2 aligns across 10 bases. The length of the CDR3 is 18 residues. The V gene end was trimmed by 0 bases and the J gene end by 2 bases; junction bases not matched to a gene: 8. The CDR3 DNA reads TGTGCCAGCAGTTTAGCCGCCCAAGCGGGGGGGCCCACAGATACGCAGTATTTT. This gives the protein CASSLAAQAGGPTDTQYF.

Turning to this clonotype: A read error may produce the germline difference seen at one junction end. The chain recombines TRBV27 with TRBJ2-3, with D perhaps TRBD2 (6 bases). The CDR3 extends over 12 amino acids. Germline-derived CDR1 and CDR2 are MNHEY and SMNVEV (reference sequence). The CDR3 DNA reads TGTACCAGCAGTTTGGAGGGGGATACGCAGTATTTT. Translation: CTSSLEGDTQYF.

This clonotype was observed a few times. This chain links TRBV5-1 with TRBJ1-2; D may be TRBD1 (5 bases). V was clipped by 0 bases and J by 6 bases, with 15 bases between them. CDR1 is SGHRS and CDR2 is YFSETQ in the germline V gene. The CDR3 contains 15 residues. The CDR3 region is CASSLAGYRSDGYTF. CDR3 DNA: TGCGCCAGCAGCTTGGCGGGTTACAGGTCAGATGGCTACACCTTC.

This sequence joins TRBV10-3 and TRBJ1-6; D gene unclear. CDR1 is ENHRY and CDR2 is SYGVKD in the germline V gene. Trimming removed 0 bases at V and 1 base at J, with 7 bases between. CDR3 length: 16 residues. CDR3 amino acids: CAISESKGSYNSPLHF. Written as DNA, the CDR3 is TGTGCCATCAGTGAGTCGAAGGGATCCTATAATTCACCCCTCCACTTT.

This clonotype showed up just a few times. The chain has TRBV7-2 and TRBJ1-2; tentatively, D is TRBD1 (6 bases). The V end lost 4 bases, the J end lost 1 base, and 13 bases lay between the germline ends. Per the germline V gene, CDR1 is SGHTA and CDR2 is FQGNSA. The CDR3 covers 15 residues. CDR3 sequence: CASSWGRGVNYGYTF. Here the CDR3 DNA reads TGTGCCAGCAGCTGGGGCAGGGGTGTTAACTATGGCTACACCTTC.

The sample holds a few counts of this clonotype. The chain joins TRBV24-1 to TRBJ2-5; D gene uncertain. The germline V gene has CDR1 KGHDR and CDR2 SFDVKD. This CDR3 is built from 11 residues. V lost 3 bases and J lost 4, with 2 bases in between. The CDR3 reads CATSDIETQYF. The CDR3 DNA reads TGTGCCACCAGTGATATAGAGACCCAGTACTTC.

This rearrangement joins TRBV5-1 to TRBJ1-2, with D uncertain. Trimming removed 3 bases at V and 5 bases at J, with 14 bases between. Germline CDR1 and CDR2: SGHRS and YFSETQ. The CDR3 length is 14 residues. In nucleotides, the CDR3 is TGCGCCAGCAGCTCTTCCGGACGGAGATATGGCTACACCTTC. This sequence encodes CASSSSGRRYGYTF. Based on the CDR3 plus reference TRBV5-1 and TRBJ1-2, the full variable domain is KAGVTQTPRYLIKTRGQQVTLSCSPISGHRSVSWYQQTPGQGLQFLFEYFSETQRNKGNFPGRFSGRQFSNSRSEMNVSTLELGDSALYLCASSSSGRRYGYTFGSGTRLTVV.

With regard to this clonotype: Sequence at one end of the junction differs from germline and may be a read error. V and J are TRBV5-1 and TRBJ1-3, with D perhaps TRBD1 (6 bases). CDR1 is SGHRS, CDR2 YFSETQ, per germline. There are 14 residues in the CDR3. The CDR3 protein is CASSLGASGNTIYF. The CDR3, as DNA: TGTGCCAGCAGCTTGGGGGCGAGCGGAAACACCATATATTTT. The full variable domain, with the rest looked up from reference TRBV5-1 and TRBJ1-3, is KAGVTQTPRYLIKTRGQQVTLSCSPISGHRSVSWYQQTPGQGLQFLFEYFSETQRNKGNFPGRFSGRQFSNSRSEMNVSTLELGDSALYLCASSLGASGNTIYFGEGSWLTVV.

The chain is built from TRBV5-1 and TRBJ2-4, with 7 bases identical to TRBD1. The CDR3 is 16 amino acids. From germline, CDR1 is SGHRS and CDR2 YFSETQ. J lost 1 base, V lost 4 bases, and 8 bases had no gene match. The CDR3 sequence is CASSPYRGWAKNIQYF. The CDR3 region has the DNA TGCGCCAGCAGCCCGTACAGGGGTTGGGCCAAAAACATTCAGTACTTC.

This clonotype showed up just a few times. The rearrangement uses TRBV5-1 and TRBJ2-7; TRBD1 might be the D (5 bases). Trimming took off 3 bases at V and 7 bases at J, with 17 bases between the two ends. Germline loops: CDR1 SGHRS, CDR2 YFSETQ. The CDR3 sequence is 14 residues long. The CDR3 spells CASSSRQGSREQYF. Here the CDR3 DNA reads TGCGCCAGCAGCTCCCGTCAGGGCTCTAGAGAGCAGTACTTC.

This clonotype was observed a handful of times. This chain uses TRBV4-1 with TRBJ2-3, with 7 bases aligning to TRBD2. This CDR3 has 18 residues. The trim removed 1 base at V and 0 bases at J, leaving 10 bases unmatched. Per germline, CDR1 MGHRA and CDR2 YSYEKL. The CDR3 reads CASSQGPSGAGSTDTQYF. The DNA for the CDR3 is TGCGCCAGCAGCCAAGGTCCGTCGGGAGCGGGGAGCACAGATACGCAGTATTTT.

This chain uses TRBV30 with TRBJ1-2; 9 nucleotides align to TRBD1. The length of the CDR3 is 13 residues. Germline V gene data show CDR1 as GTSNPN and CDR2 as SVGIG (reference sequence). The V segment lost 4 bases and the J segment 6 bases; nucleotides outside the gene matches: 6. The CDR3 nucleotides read TGTGCCTGGACTGGACAGGGGCCACATGGCTACACCTTC. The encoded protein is CAWTGQGPHGYTF.

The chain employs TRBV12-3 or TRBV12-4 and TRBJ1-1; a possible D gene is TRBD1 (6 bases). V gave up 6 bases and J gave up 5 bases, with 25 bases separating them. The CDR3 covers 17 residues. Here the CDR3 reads CASRRLSVRGRGTEAFF. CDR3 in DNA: TGTGCCAGCAGACGACTCTCCGTCAGGGGCAGAGGAACTGAAGCTTTCTTT.

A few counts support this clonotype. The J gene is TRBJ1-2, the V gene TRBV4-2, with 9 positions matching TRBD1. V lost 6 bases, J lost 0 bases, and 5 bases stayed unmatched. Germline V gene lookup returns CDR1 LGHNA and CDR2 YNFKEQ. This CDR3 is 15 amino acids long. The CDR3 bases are TGTGCCAGCAGAAGCTGGACAGGGGCTAACTATGGCTACACCTTC. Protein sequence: CASRSWTGANYGYTF.

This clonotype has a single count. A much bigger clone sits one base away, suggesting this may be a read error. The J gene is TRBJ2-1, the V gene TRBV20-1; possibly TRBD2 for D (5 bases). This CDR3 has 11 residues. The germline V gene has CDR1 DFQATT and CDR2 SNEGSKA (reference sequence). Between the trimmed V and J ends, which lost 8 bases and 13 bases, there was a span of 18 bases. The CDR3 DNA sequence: TGCAGTCCTCTCCGGGAAGAGACCCAGTTCTTC. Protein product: CSPLREETQFF.

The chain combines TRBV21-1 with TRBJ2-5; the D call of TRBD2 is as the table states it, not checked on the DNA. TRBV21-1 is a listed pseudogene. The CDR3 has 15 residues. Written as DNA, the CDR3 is TGTGCCAGCAGCAAAGATCAGCGCGAGCAAGAGACCCAGTACTTC. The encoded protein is CASSKDQREQETQYF.

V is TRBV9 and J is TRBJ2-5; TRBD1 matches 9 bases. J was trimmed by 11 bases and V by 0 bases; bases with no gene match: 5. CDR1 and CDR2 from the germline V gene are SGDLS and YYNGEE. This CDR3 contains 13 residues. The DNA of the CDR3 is TGTGCCAGCAGCGTAGGGGGACAGGGTAGGCAGTACTTC. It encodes CASSVGGQGRQYF.

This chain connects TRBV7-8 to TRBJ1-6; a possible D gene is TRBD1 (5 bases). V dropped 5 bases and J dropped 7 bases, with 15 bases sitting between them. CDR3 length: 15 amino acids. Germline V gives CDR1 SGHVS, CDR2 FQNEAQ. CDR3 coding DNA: TGTGCCAGCAGCCTGGGGGTCCAACGCAATTCACCCCTCCACTTT. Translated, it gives CASSLGVQRNSPLHF.

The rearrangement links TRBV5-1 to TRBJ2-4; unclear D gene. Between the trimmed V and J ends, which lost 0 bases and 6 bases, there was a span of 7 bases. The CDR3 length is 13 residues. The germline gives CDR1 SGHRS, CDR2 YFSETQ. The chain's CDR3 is CASSLGDLNIQYF. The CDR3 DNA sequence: TGCGCCAGCAGCTTGGGAGACCTAAACATTCAGTACTTC.

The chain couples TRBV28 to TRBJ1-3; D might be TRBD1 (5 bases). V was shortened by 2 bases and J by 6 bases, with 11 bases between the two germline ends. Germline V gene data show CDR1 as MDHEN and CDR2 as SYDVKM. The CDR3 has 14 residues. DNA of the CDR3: TGTGCCAGCAGTTTACCGGGGCGCGTAAACACCATATATTTT. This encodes CASSLPGRVNTIYF.

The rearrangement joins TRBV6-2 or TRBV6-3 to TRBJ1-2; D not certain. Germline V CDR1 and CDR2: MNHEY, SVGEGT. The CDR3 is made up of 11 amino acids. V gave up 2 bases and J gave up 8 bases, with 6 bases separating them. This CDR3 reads CASSYPEGYTF. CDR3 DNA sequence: TGTGCCAGCAGTTACCCAGAAGGCTACACCTTC.

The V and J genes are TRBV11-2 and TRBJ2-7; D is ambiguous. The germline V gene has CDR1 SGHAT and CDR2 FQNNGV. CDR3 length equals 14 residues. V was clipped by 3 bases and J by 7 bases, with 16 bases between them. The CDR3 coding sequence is TGTGCCAGCAGCTTCGTCTTTACCTACAATGAGCAGTACTTC. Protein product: CASSFVFTYNEQYF.